This entry lists 21 T cell receptor beta chains sequenced from one sample in a study of shared clonotypes between healthy human individuals. The method was immunoSEQ multiplex PCR; TCRdb's version includes in-frame clones alone and lacks a portion of them. Of a few million clones in the sample, more than 90% were seen once. Sequenced sample: naive CD4+ T cells sorted from blood. Sample subset: CD45RA+ positively selected. These TCRs come from a man aged 18 to 29 in good health.

The chain couples TRBV12-1 to TRBJ1-1; the table's D call of TRBD1 was not tested on the DNA. TRBV12-1 is described as a pseudogene. This CDR3 region has 13 residues. The CDR3 here is CASSCGHTTEAFF. The CDR3 region has the DNA TGTGCCAGCAGCTGCGGACATACCACTGAAGCTTTCTTT.

V and J are TRBV12-5 and TRBJ2-7, with D possibly TRBD1 on 6 matching bases. The V end was cut by 2 bases, the J end by 4 bases, with 12 bases between. Germline CDR1 and CDR2: LGHNT and FRNRAP. The CDR3 is made up of 14 amino acids. The CDR3 DNA follows: TGTGCTAGTGGTTTGCGGGACACCTTATACGAGCAGTACTTC. Protein product: CASGLRDTLYEQYF.

V gene TRBV6-4 combines with J gene TRBJ1-2; D is unresolved. The CDR3 has 9 residues. The germline V and J ends were trimmed by 9 bases and 5 bases, with 4 bases remaining between them. CDR1 is MRHNA and CDR2 is SNTAGT in the germline V gene. In nucleotides, the CDR3 is TGTGCCAGGGTATATGGCTACACCTTC. Encoded protein: CARVYGYTF.

This sequence joins TRBV28 and TRBJ2-5; D is possibly TRBD2 (5 bases). The J call is in doubt because the DNA end fits TRBJ2-7 better. CDR1 is MDHEN, CDR2 SYDVKM, per germline. CDR3 size: 13 residues. CDR3 loop: CASRGAGSNEQYF. The CDR3 DNA reads as TGTGCCAGCAGGGGAGCAGGTAGTAACGAGCAGTACTTC.

The CDR3 region is CASSERDRNTEAFF. In nucleotides, the CDR3 is TGCGCCAGCAGTGAAAGGGACAGAAACACTGAAGCTTTCTTT. The V and J genes are TRBV10-2 and TRBJ1-1, with 7 bases lining up with TRBD1. V lost 3 bases, J lost 2 bases, and 3 bases stayed unmatched. The germline gives CDR1 WSHSY, CDR2 SAAADI. This CDR3 has 14 residues.

The chain joins TRBV6-5 to TRBJ2-1, with TRBD1 matching 10 bases. V lost 7 bases, J lost 6 bases, and 9 bases stayed unmatched. The CDR3 runs to 15 residues. Germline V gene sequence: CDR1 MNHEY, CDR2 SVGAGI. The CDR3 region has the DNA TGTGCCAGCACTAGGGGGACAGGGGAAGGCAATGAGCAGTTCTTC. This codes for CASTRGTGEGNEQFF.

This clone was found once. The chain has TRBV19 and TRBJ1-5; D might be TRBD1 (6 bases). With 4 bases removed from V and 3 bases from J, the gap between germline ends came to 10 bases. The CDR3 covers 14 residues. CDR1 is LNHDA and CDR2 is SQIVND in the germline V gene (reference sequence). CDR3 residues: CASSTGHYNQPQHF. For the CDR3, the DNA is TGTGCCAGTAGTACGGGACACTACAATCAGCCCCAGCATTTT.

This clone was counted a single time. The same CDR3 also results from other DNA sequences found in this sample. The V call is TRBV10-1, the J call TRBJ2-4, with D hard to call. The CDR3 consists of 13 residues. The V and J ends lost 3 bases and 2 bases respectively, with 5 bases between them. Germline CDR1 is WNHNN and CDR2 is SYGVQD (reference sequence). In DNA, the CDR3 is TGCGCCAGCAGTGAAGGTTCCAAAAACATTCAGTACTTC. It yields the protein CASSEGSKNIQYF.

This clone was picked up a small number of times. The CDR3 protein is CASRVRRESEAFF. Written as DNA, the CDR3 is TGTGCCAGTAGGGTCCGCAGGGAATCTGAAGCTTTCTTT. The chain has TRBV19 and TRBJ1-1; D possibly corresponds to TRBD1 (5 bases). The CDR3 spans 13 residues. Germline CDR1 LNHDA, CDR2 SQIVND (reference sequence). The V gene lost 6 bases and the J gene lost 6 bases, with 14 bases spanning the gap. The variable domain in full, with the rest retrieved from reference TRBV19 and TRBJ1-1, is DGGITQSPKYLFRKEGQNVTLSCEQNLNHDAMYWYRQDPGQGLRLIYYSQIVNDFQKGDIAEGYSVSREKKESFPLTVTSAQKNPTAFYLCASRVRRESEAFFGQGTRLTVV.

The chain carries TRBV30 and TRBJ1-1, with D hard to call. The CDR3 contains 13 residues. Germline V gene lookup returns CDR1 GTSNPN and CDR2 SVGIG (reference sequence). V gave up 5 bases and J gave up 1 base, with 11 bases separating them. CDR3 amino acids: CAWGEQSNTEAFF. The CDR3 bases are TGTGCCTGGGGGGAGCAGTCGAACACTGAAGCTTTCTTT.

The chain has TRBV25-1 and TRBJ1-6; D unclear. CDR1 is MGHDK, CDR2 SYGVNS, per germline. CDR3 size: 14 residues. Trimming pared 1 base from V and 11 bases from J, leaving 12 bases between. The CDR3 DNA reads TGTGCCAGCAGTGAATCGTACCCCGCGCCACCCCTCCACTTT. Translating gives CASSESYPAPPLHF. The full variable domain, its missing parts supplied by reference TRBV25-1 and TRBJ1-6, is EADIYQTPRYLVIGTGKKITLECSQTMGHDKMYWYQQDPGMELHLIHYSYGVNSTEKGDLSSESTVSRIRTEHFPLTLESARPSHTSQYLCASSESYPAPPLHFGNGTRLTVT.

A note on this clone: Within the sample, other DNA sequences also encode this same CDR3. V usage is TRBV6-5 and J usage is TRBJ2-7; unclear D gene. The V gene lost 0 bases and the J gene lost 3 bases, with 6 bases spanning the gap. Germline CDR1 reads MNHEY; CDR2 reads SVGAGI. The CDR3 loop spans 13 amino acids. The CDR3 DNA sequence: TGTGCCAGCAGTTACTCCGGCAGCTACGAGCAGTACTTC. Amino acid sequence: CASSYSGSYEQYF.

The chain couples TRBV14 to TRBJ1-1; D might be TRBD1 (5 bases). This CDR3 has 16 amino acids. Trimming removed 5 bases at V and 3 bases at J, with 19 bases between. The germline V gene encodes CDR1 SGHDN and CDR2 FVKESK. The CDR3 reads CASSMRTPRGDTEAFF. In DNA, the CDR3 is TGTGCCAGCAGCATGCGGACCCCCCGGGGGGACACTGAAGCTTTCTTT.

The chain joins TRBV7-2 to TRBJ2-7; maybe TRBD2 (5 bases). Trimming stripped 4 bases from V and 2 bases from J, with 12 bases between. The CDR3 is 14 residues long. Germline CDR1 and CDR2: SGHTA and FQGNSA. CDR3 residues: CASSSRDPPYEQYF. The CDR3 region has the DNA TGTGCCAGCAGCTCCCGGGATCCCCCCTACGAGCAGTACTTC.

The CDR3 loop is CAISESAIQPQHF. The DNA of the CDR3 is TGTGCCATCAGTGAGTCGGCGATTCAGCCCCAGCATTTT. The chain combines TRBV10-3 with TRBJ1-5; no definite D call. This CDR3 has 13 amino acids. Trimming pared 0 bases from V and 6 bases from J, leaving 6 bases between. Germline V gene lookup returns CDR1 ENHRY and CDR2 SYGVKD.

The gene calls are TRBV5-1 and TRBJ2-7; 8 bases align to TRBD1. The CDR3 sequence is 13 residues long. Unmatched junction bases numbered 4, after V lost 4 bases and J lost 4 bases. Germline loops: CDR1 SGHRS, CDR2 YFSETQ. The CDR3 region is CASSHRGLYEQYF. CDR3 in DNA: TGCGCCAGCAGCCACAGGGGGTTGTACGAGCAGTACTTC.

CDR3 in amino acids: CASSPDRQVAGELFF. CDR3 coding DNA: TGCGCCAGCAGCCCGGACAGGCAGGTGGCCGGGGAGCTGTTTTTT. V usage is TRBV4-1 and J usage is TRBJ2-2, with TRBD1 matching 7 bases. This CDR3 is 15 amino acids long. Germline V gives CDR1 MGHRA, CDR2 YSYEKL. The junction had 8 bases not matched to a gene; V was cut back by 4 bases and J by 6 bases.

This chain joins TRBV6-1 and TRBJ2-2; 9 bases align to TRBD1. V was clipped by 6 bases and J by 1 base; unmatched bases: 3. Germline V gene sequence: CDR1 MNHNS, CDR2 SASEGT. CDR3 size: 15 residues. The CDR3 region has the DNA TGTGCCAGCAGAGTGGGACAGGGGAACACCGGGGAGCTGTTTTTT. Amino acid sequence: CASRVGQGNTGELFF.

This chain uses TRBV19 with TRBJ1-6, with D possibly matching TRBD1 (5 bases). The V end lost 8 bases, the J end lost 0 bases, and 14 bases lay between the germline ends. The CDR3 has 16 amino acids. Germline assignment: CDR1 LNHDA and CDR2 SQIVND (reference sequence). The CDR3 region has the DNA TGTGCCAGTGCCGGGACGGGGAGCTCCTATAATTCACCCCTCCACTTT. Protein sequence: CASAGTGSSYNSPLHF.

The chain is built from TRBV5-4 and TRBJ2-2; 7 bases agree with TRBD1. The CDR3 has 17 amino acids. The germline gives CDR1 SGHNT, CDR2 YYREEE (reference sequence). The V gene end was trimmed by 0 bases and the J gene end by 4 bases; junction bases not matched to a gene: 9. This CDR3 is CASSLEEDRYSTGELFF. In nucleotides, the CDR3 is TGTGCCAGCAGCTTGGAAGAGGACAGGTACAGCACCGGGGAGCTGTTTTTT.

This chain joins TRBV7-9 and TRBJ2-2, with 11 bases lining up with TRBD1. Looked up from germline, CDR1 is SEHNR and CDR2 is FQNEAQ (reference sequence). V lost 5 bases, J lost 2 bases, and 4 bases stayed unmatched. This CDR3 region has 16 residues. The CDR3 reads CASSAGQGGNTGELFF. In DNA form, the CDR3 reads TGTGCCAGCAGCGCGGGACAGGGGGGCAACACCGGGGAGCTGTTTTTT. Full variable domain (rest looked up from reference TRBV7-9 and TRBJ2-2): DTGVSQNPRHKITKRGQNVTFRCDPISEHNRLYWYRQTLGQGPEFLTYFQNEAQLEKSRLLSDRFSAERPKGSFSTLEIQRTEQGDSAMYLCASSAGQGGNTGELFFGEGSRLTVL.